The sequence of this TCR beta chain was determined in a study of CD8+ T cells in alopecia areata. Study details: Those patients who were treated received oral tofacitinib, which was given at 5 to 10 mg twice daily for moderate-to-severe alopecia areata. The study's findings and limits: It was lesional scalp, especially alopecia totalis/universalis, that showed higher clonality than normal scalp.

In this sample, this clone turned up a few times. Its antigen is unknown. V lost 0 bases, J lost 0 bases, and 3 bases lay in between. Germline V gives CDR1 LNHNV, CDR2 YYDKDF (reference sequence). CDR3 size: 14 residues. cDNA reverse transcribed from extracted RNA served as the sequencing template. Method: immunoSEQ multiplex PCR; TCRdb's copy keeps in-frame clones and lacks some. The table lists 90,000 to 100,000 clones, roughly two fifths of them singletons. This clonotype was sampled from a human donor with alopecia areata. Material for sequencing was CD4+ T cells sorted from blood. J is TRBJ1-3 and V is TRBV15; D gene ambiguous. CDR3 in DNA: TGTGCCACCAGCAGAGACAACTCTGGAAACACCATATATTTT. Translating it yields CATSRDNSGNTIYF.